This TCR beta chain originates from a study of shared clonotypes between healthy human individuals. Notes on the study in general: Among a few donors, approximately 5% of naive CD4 clonotypes were found in common.

Naive CD8 cells were CD45RO-negative, positively selected for CCR7, excluding terminally differentiated effector memory CD45RA+ cells. Germline CDR1 and CDR2: MNHNS and SASEGT. The CDR3 covers 18 residues. V was pared by 2 bases and J by 0 bases, with 17 bases between. The data were produced by immunoSEQ multiplex PCR, yet TCRdb's version contains in-frame clones alone and is incomplete. The table has nearly 2 million clones, approximately 94% seen once. About this clone: Its antigen is unknown.

J is TRBJ1-5 and V is TRBV6-1, with D perhaps TRBD1 (6 bases). The receptor's source is a man younger than 35 in good health. The sequenced material came from naive CD8+ T cells sorted from blood. The CDR3 loop reads CASSESAADRYSNQPQHF. The CDR3 DNA is TGTGCCAGCAGTGAATCCGCCGCCGACAGGTATAGCAATCAGCCCCAGCATTTT.